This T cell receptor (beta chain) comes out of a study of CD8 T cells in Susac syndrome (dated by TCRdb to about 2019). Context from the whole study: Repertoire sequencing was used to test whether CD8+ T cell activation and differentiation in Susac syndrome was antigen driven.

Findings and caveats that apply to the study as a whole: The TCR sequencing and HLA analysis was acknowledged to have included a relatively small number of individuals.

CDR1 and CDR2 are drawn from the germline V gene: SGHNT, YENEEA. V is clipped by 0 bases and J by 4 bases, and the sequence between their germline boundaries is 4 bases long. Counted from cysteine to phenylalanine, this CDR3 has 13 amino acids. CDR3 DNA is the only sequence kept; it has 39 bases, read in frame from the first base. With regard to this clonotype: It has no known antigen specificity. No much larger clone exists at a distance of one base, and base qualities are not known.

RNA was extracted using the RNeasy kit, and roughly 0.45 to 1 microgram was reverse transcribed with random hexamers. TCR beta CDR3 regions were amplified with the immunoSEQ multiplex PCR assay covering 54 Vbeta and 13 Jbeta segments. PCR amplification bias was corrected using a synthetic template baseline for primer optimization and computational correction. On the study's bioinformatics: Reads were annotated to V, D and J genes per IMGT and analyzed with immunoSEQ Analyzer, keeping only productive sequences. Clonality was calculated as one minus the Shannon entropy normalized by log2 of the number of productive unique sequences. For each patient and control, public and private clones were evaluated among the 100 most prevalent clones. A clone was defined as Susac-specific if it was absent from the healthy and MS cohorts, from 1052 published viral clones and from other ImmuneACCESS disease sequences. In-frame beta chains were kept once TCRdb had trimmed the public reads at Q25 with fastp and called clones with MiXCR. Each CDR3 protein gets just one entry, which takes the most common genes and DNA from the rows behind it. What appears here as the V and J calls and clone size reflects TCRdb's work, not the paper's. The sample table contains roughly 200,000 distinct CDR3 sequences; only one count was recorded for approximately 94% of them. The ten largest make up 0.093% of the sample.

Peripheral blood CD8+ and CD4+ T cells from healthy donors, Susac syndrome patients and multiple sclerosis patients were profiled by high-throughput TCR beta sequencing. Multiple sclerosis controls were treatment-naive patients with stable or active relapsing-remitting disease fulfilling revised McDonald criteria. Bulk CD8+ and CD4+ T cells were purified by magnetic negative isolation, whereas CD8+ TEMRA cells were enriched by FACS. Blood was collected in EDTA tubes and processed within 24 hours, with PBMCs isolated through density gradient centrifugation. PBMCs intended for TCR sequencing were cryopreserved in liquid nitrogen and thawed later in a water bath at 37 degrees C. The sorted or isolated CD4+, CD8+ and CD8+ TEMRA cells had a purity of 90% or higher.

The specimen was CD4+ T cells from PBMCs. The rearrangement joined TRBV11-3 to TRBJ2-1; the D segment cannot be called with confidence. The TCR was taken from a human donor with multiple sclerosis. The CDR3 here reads CASSLETYNEQFF. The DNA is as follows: TGTGCCAGCAGCTTAGAGACGTACAATGAGCAGTTCTTC.